These T cell receptor beta chains were read from a single sample in a study of cytomegalovirus exposure and HLA in healthy donors. Assay: immunoSEQ multiplex PCR; the TCRdb copy retains only in-frame clones and omits some. The data contain 95,000 to 130,000 clones, around two thirds of them singletons. The sequenced material came from PBMCs. The receptors shown here come from a middle-aged woman in good health and CMV-seropositive. The CDR3 runs from the conserved cysteine through the conserved F or W. D genes are given only for firm matches. Not every row has a clone size; where given, it reads once, few, many or a size class.

TRBJ2-7	TRBV6-5	NA	NA	12	CASSSGLREKYF	TGTGCCAGCAGTTCGGGTCTACGTGAGAAGTACTTC
TRBJ2-1	TRBV6-4	NA	few	13	CASRGTSGNEQFF	TGTGCCAGCAGGGGGACTTCGGGGAATGAGCAGTTCTTC
TRBJ1-1	TRBV5-1	TRBD1	NA	14	CASRLGGTGTEAFF	TGCGCCAGCAGGTTAGGGGGCACCGGCACTGAAGCTTTCTTT
TRBJ1-1	TRBV25-1	NA	NA	14	CASSTQGRNTEAFF	TGTGCCAGCAGTACACAGGGCAGGAACACTGAAGCTTTCTTT
TRBJ2-1	TRBV7-9	TRBD2	NA	14	CASGRLAGVGEQFF	TGTGCCAGCGGACGACTAGCGGGAGTGGGTGAGCAGTTCTTC
TRBJ1-5	TRBV7-9	NA	NA	12	CASSFGNQPQHF	TGTGCCAGCAGCTTCGGGAATCAGCCCCAGCATTTT
TRBJ1-1	TRBV9	TRBD1	once	13	CASRGTGDTEAFF	TGTGCCAGCAGGGGGACAGGGGACACTGAAGCTTTCTTT
TRBJ2-7	TRBV7-2	TRBD2	few	16	CASSSQLGAGGQEQYF	TGTGCCAGCAGCTCCCAGTTAGGAGCGGGAGGTCAAGAGCAGTACTTC
TRBJ1-1	TRBV30	TRBD1	NA	14	CAWSVQGANTEAFF	TGTGCCTGGAGTGTACAGGGGGCTAACACTGAAGCTTTCTTT
TRBJ1-3	TRBV29-1	TRBD1	NA	11	CSVQGADTIYF	TGCAGCGTACAGGGGGCAGACACCATATATTTT
TRBJ2-4	TRBV29-1	TRBD2	NA	14	CSVDPGGAKNIQYF	TGCAGCGTTGATCCGGGGGGGGCCAAAAACATTCAGTACTTC
TRBJ1-5	TRBV19	NA	NA	12	CASSIESMPQHF	TGTGCCAGTAGTATAGAATCCATGCCCCAGCATTTT
TRBJ1-3	TRBV28	NA	NA	17	CASSLLRALTSGNTIYF	TGTGCCAGCAGTTTATTGCGGGCACTCACCTCTGGAAACACCATATATTTT
TRBJ2-5	TRBV12-5	NA	few	11	CASARAETQYF	TGTGCTAGTGCTAGAGCGGAGACCCAGTACTTC
TRBJ1-1	TRBV7-8	NA	NA	16	CASTQGWRVSNTEAFF	TGTGCCAGCACCCAGGGTTGGAGGGTATCGAACACTGAAGCTTTCTTT
TRBJ2-4	TRBV29-1	TRBD1	NA	12	CSARQGENIQYF	TGCAGCGCCCGACAGGGCGAAAACATTCAGTACTTC
TRBJ1-2	TRBV13	TRBD1	NA	16	CASSLGRTGTNYGYTF	TGTGCCAGCAGCTTAGGGAGGACAGGCACTAACTATGGCTACACCTTC
TRBJ2-2	TRBV6-5	TRBD2	NA	15	CASRTGTSDTGELFF	TGTGCCAGCAGAACCGGGACTAGCGACACCGGGGAGCTGTTTTTT
TRBJ1-3	TRBV7-2	NA	NA	13	CASSPDIGNTIYF	TGTGCCAGCAGCCCGGACATCGGAAACACCATATATTTT
TRBJ2-2	TRBV29-1	TRBD1	NA	13	CSVRTGGSGELFF	TGCAGCGTTCGAACAGGGGGCTCCGGGGAGCTGTTTTTT
TRBJ2-1	TRBV27	NA	once	13	CASSLSGMNEQFF	TGTGCCAGCAGTTTGTCGGGAATGAATGAGCAGTTCTTC
TRBJ2-3	TRBV29-1	NA	NA	15	CSVKFPGGSTDTQYF	TGCAGCGTAAAATTCCCAGGGGGGAGTACAGATACGCAGTATTTT
TRBJ2-1	TRBV7-2	TRBD2	NA	16	CASSLVPSGSYNEQFF	TGTGCCAGCAGCTTAGTTCCTAGCGGCTCCTACAATGAGCAGTTCTTC
TRBJ1-3	TRBV6-5	NA	NA	15	CASSYSAGLGNTIYF	TGTGCCAGCAGTTACTCGGCAGGGTTAGGCAACACCATATATTTT
TRBJ2-7	TRBV7-8	NA	few	14	CASSSRDGRGEQYF	TGTGCCAGCAGCAGCCGGGACGGCCGGGGGGAGCAGTACTTC
TRBJ2-3	TRBV29-1	NA	NA	16	CSVVESQGGTTDTQYF	TGCAGCGTTGTAGAGTCTCAAGGCGGGACCACAGATACGCAGTATTTT
TRBJ2-7	TRBV13	TRBD2	NA	14	CASSFGTSPYEQYF	TGTGCCAGCAGCTTTGGGACTAGCCCTTACGAGCAGTACTTC
TRBJ2-1	TRBV5-1	TRBD1	few	18	CASSPGPDRTSAYNEQFF	TGCGCCAGCAGCCCAGGGCCGGACAGGACGTCTGCCTACAATGAGCAGTTCTTC
TRBJ2-7	TRBV27	NA	NA	15	CASSLSPGGDYEQYF	TGTGCCAGCAGTTTAAGCCCAGGAGGAGACTACGAGCAGTACTTC
TRBJ2-7	TRBV28	TRBD1	NA	18	CASSFTGTGGLSFYEQYF	TGTGCCAGCAGTTTCACCGGGACAGGGGGCTTGTCCTTCTACGAGCAGTACTTC
TRBJ1-1	TRBV6-6	TRBD1	NA	14	CASSETGVHTEAFF	TGTGCCAGCAGTGAGACAGGGGTTCACACTGAAGCTTTCTTT
TRBJ1-5	TRBV19	NA	NA	15	CASSIMGLGNQPQHF	TGTGCCAGTAGTATCATGGGGCTTGGCAATCAGCCCCAGCATTTT
TRBJ1-5	TRBV21-1	NA	few	16	CASSERTGAPNQPQHF	TGTGCCAGCAGCGAGAGGACAGGGGCCCCAAATCAGCCCCAGCATTTT
TRBJ2-7	TRBV4-1	TRBD1	NA	14	CASSPGTGRLEQYF	TGCGCCAGCAGTCCCGGGACAGGGCGTCTCGAGCAGTACTTC
TRBJ2-7	TRBV5-5	NA	NA	15	CASSSGVPGLNEQYF	TGTGCCAGCAGCTCAGGGGTTCCAGGTTTGAACGAGCAGTACTTC
TRBJ1-2	TRBV29-1	NA	NA	13	CSVDGAGAGGYTF	TGCAGCGTTGATGGGGCAGGGGCGGGTGGCTACACCTTC
TRBJ2-3	TRBV5-4	TRBD2	NA	16	CASSVGLAGTTDTQYF	TGTGCCAGCAGCGTGGGACTAGCGGGAACCACAGATACGCAGTATTTT
TRBJ2-3	TRBV5-4	NA	NA	13	CASSSPPSDTQYF	TGTGCCAGCAGCTCCCCTCCGTCAGATACGCAGTATTTT
TRBJ2-1	TRBV9	NA	NA	15	CASSVVQGGSNEQFF	TGTGCCAGCAGCGTAGTACAGGGTGGGTCCAATGAGCAGTTCTTC
TRBJ2-3	TRBV21-1	NA	few	17	CASSRPTSGTSTDTQYF	TGTGCCAGCAGCCGTCCGACTAGCGGGACTAGCACAGATACGCAGTATTTT
TRBJ1-2	TRBV29-1	NA	NA	17	CSVEEPPSGARGYGYTF	TGCAGCGTTGAAGAGCCTCCGTCTGGGGCGCGGGGCTATGGCTACACCTTC
TRBJ2-1	TRBV6-4	TRBD2	few	15	CASSVGTRTYDEQFF	TGTGCCAGCAGTGTAGGGACTAGAACTTACGACGAGCAGTTCTTC
TRBJ2-1	TRBV7-9	TRBD1	NA	17	CASSNHGGTGAYNEQFF	TGTGCCAGCAGCAACCACGGTGGGACAGGCGCCTACAATGAGCAGTTCTTC
TRBJ2-1	TRBV5-1	TRBD2	NA	16	CASKKFGGGSYNEQFF	TGCGCCAGCAAAAAATTCGGGGGGGGCTCCTACAATGAGCAGTTCTTC
TRBJ1-4	TRBV5-1	NA	few	14	CASSFFGQGGKLFF	TGCGCCAGCAGCTTTTTTGGTCAAGGAGGAAAACTGTTTTTT
TRBJ2-3	TRBV4-2	NA	NA	16	CASSQDYPGGTDTQYF	TGTGCCAGCAGCCAAGATTACCCGGGAGGCACAGATACGCAGTATTTT
TRBJ2-2	TRBV12-5	NA	NA	16	CASGFRTASNTGELFF	TGTGCTAGTGGTTTCCGGACAGCCTCTAACACCGGGGAGCTGTTTTTT
TRBJ2-3	TRBV11-2	TRBD2	NA	15	CASSLRTSSWDTQYF	TGTGCCAGCAGCTTACGGACTAGCAGTTGGGATACGCAGTATTTT
TRBJ2-1	TRBV27	TRBD2	NA	16	CASSLSPSGIYNEQFF	TGTGCCAGCAGTTTATCGCCTAGCGGGATTTACAATGAGCAGTTCTTC
TRBJ1-1	TRBV27	TRBD1	NA	14	CASRPGQGLSGAFF	TGTGCCAGCAGACCGGGACAGGGGCTGAGCGGAGCTTTCTTT